A single sample is the source of the 28 T cell receptor beta chains below, sequenced in a study of vaccination and CD4 T cells after COVID-19. An Oncomine TCR Beta short-read assay was used to sequence the DNA from cultured CD4+ T cells. TCRdb processed the PCR reads anew with MiXCR; each CDR3 protein has one entry. The sample includes over 11,000 distinct CDR3 sequences, roughly 21% of them seen just once. Their antigens are not known. Treatment specified: approximately 9-day PBMC culture with coronavirus spike peptide pools or control peptides (ViraFEST assay). Sequencing input: cultured CD4+ T cells from blood. Source of these receptors: a human donor with COVID-19.

The chain combines TRBV2 with TRBJ1-1, with D uncertain. Germline CDR1 and CDR2: SNHLY and FYNNEI. The germline V and J ends were trimmed by 7 bases and 1 base, with 10 bases remaining between them. This CDR3 contains 13 residues. CDR3 loop: CASTPDGNTEAFF. In DNA form, the CDR3 reads TGTGCCAGCACCCCGGACGGGAACACTGAAGCTTTCTTT.

This clonotype was found a few times. The V call is TRBV4-3, the J call TRBJ1-2, with TRBD1 matching 9 bases. Looked up from germline, CDR1 is LGHNA and CDR2 is YSLEER. With 1 base clipped from V and 8 bases from J, the junction kept 5 bases outside the gene matches. The CDR3 is 14 residues long. CDR3 DNA sequence: TGCGCCAGCAGCCAAGCGGGACAGGGATGGGGCTACACCTTC. It specifies CASSQAGQGWGYTF.

V gene TRBV15 combines with J gene TRBJ2-3; 8 nucleotides agree with TRBD1. CDR3 length: 16 amino acids. Per germline, CDR1 LNHNV and CDR2 YYDKDF (reference sequence). Germline trimming cut 4 bases from V and 1 base from J; bases unmatched to any gene: 7. The CDR3 region has the DNA TGTGCCACCAGCACCAAGTCGGGACAGGGCACAGATACGCAGTATTTT. Its protein is CATSTKSGQGTDTQYF.

This clonotype came up a few times. The CDR3 bases are TGTGCCAGCAGGGGGACAGCCGATTTAGCCAAAAACATTCAGTACTTC. Translating gives CASRGTADLAKNIQYF. V gene TRBV12-3 or TRBV12-4 combines with J gene TRBJ2-4, with TRBD1 matching over 7 bases. This CDR3 region has 16 residues. J gave up 0 bases and V 6 bases, and 8 bases lay outside the gene matches.

This clonotype was found a few times. The chain is built from TRBV28 and TRBJ1-2, with TRBD1 as a possible D gene (5 bases). The CDR3 extends over 15 amino acids. Germline CDR1 is MDHEN and CDR2 is SYDVKM. The V gene lost 6 bases and the J gene lost 2 bases, with 16 bases spanning the gap. The chain's CDR3 is CASSPLPGPNYGYTF. The CDR3 nucleotides read TGTGCCAGCAGCCCTCTCCCGGGACCAAACTATGGCTACACCTTC.

This clonotype occurred a few times. V and J are TRBV29-1 and TRBJ2-3; no reliable D call. The V gene lost 4 bases and the J gene lost 5 bases, with 13 bases spanning the gap. This CDR3 spans 13 amino acids. In germline, CDR1 is SQVTM, CDR2 ANQGSEA. As DNA, the CDR3 is TGCAGCGTTGTGTTTATAGTTGGAGATACGCAGTATTTT. Translated: CSVVFIVGDTQYF.

V gene TRBV5-6 combines with J gene TRBJ1-3, with no clear D. Germline V gene lookup returns CDR1 SGHDT and CDR2 YYEEEE. V lost 3 bases and J lost 1, with 11 bases in between. The CDR3 has 15 amino acids. As DNA, the CDR3 is TGTGCCAGCAGCTCGGGAGACTGGTCTGGAAACACCATATATTTT. Amino acid sequence: CASSSGDWSGNTIYF.

The rearrangement joins TRBV29-1 to TRBJ2-5; possibly TRBD1 for D (7 bases). The germline CDR1 and CDR2 sequences are SQVTM and ANQGSEA. Trimming pared 3 bases from V and 5 bases from J, leaving 10 bases between. This CDR3 has 12 amino acids. The CDR3 spells CSVDGGQETQYF. The CDR3 DNA is TGCAGCGTTGACGGGGGACAGGAGACCCAGTACTTC.

The rearrangement joins TRBV6-1 to TRBJ2-1; the match to TRBD2 covers 8 bases. This CDR3 has 15 amino acids. The junction had 7 bases not matched to a gene; V was cut back by 6 bases and J by 3 bases. The V gene's germline CDR1 is MNHNS and CDR2 SASEGT. The CDR3 sequence: CASSPERGYYNEQFF. The CDR3 DNA reads as TGTGCCAGCAGCCCCGAGCGGGGGTACTACAATGAGCAGTTCTTC.

In this sample, this clonotype is medium-sized (0.01 to 0.1%). The gene calls are TRBV25-1 and TRBJ1-2; D uncertain. Germline V gene lookup returns CDR1 MGHDK and CDR2 SYGVNS. Trimming removed 2 bases from V and 4 bases from J, with 11 bases in between. The length of the CDR3 is 14 residues. CDR3 DNA sequence: TGTGCCAGCAGTGAACGCACATCTGTCTATGGCTACACCTTC. Translating gives CASSERTSVYGYTF.

The J gene is TRBJ1-1, the V gene TRBV4-2; maybe TRBD1 (6 bases). Germline CDR1 LGHNA, CDR2 YNFKEQ. The CDR3 totals 13 residues. The ends were cut back, 8 bases at V and 1 base at J, with 11 bases in the middle. CDR3 amino acids: CASGLGQNTEAFF. DNA of the CDR3: TGTGCCAGCGGGCTGGGACAGAACACTGAAGCTTTCTTT.

The chain couples TRBV6-1 to TRBJ2-7; 7 bases match TRBD2. The CDR3 covers 14 residues. V gave up 6 bases and J gave up 3 bases; unmatched junction bases: 8. Germline lookup yields CDR1 MNHNS and CDR2 SASEGT. DNA for the CDR3: TGTGCCAGCAGCCTTGGGAGGGTAAACTACGAGCAGTACTTC. This translates into CASSLGRVNYEQYF.

The J gene is TRBJ2-3, the V gene TRBV19; weak D call: TRBD1 (6 bases). Germline V gene data show CDR1 as LNHDA and CDR2 as SQIVND (reference sequence). The CDR3 extends over 18 amino acids. V was cut by 2 bases and J by 0 bases, with 18 bases left in between. The CDR3 is CASSIRPGTLFSTDTQYF. CDR3 in DNA: TGTGCCAGTAGTATACGCCCCGGGACACTTTTTAGCACAGATACGCAGTATTTT. The full variable domain, its missing parts supplied by reference TRBV19 and TRBJ2-3, is DGGITQSPKYLFRKEGQNVTLSCEQNLNHDAMYWYRQDPGQGLRLIYYSQIVNDFQKGDIAEGYSVSREKKESFPLTVTSAQKNPTAFYLCASSIRPGTLFSTDTQYFGPGTRLTVL.

This clonotype was picked up a small number of times. The rearrangement joins TRBV20-1 to TRBJ2-2; D is ambiguous. CDR1 is DFQATT and CDR2 is SNEGSKA in the germline V gene (reference sequence). The ends were cut back, 3 bases at V and 0 bases at J, with 8 bases in the middle. The CDR3 covers 14 residues. The DNA of the CDR3 is TGCAGTGCTAGCGGCACATCGAACACCGGGGAGCTGTTTTTT. As protein: CSASGTSNTGELFF.

This clonotype was seen more than once but under ten times. V usage is TRBV21-1 and J usage is TRBJ2-5. TRBV21-1 is annotated as a pseudogene. This CDR3 has 13 residues. CDR3 sequence (DNA): TGTGCCAGCACCAAAATTACAGAAGAGACCCAGTACTTC. Its protein product is CASTKITEETQYF.

This clonotype was seen a handful of times. The CDR3 loop is CSASEGGQFF. CDR3 nucleotides: TGCAGTGCTAGCGAGGGAGGACAGTTCTTC. This chain uses TRBV20-1 with TRBJ2-1; tentative D call: TRBD2 (6 bases). CDR3 length: 10 residues. Germline V lookup: CDR1 DFQATT, CDR2 SNEGSKA (reference sequence). With 3 bases removed from V and 13 bases from J, the gap between germline ends came to 10 bases.

This clonotype was counted a few times. This rearrangement joins TRBV12-3 or TRBV12-4 to TRBJ1-1; D gene unclear. V was trimmed by 5 bases and J by 1 base, leaving 8 bases between them. This CDR3 has 13 residues. The CDR3 nucleotides read TGTGCCAGCAGTCCCGACACGAACACTGAAGCTTTCTTT. Its protein product is CASSPDTNTEAFF.

There are a few counts of this clonotype. The chain joins TRBV7-6 to TRBJ2-3; no definite D call. V dropped 2 bases and J dropped 6 bases, with 9 bases sitting between them. The CDR3 is 13 amino acids. Germline assignment: CDR1 SGHVS and CDR2 FNYEAQ. The CDR3 is CASSLRSSDTQYF. The CDR3 DNA is TGTGCCAGCAGCTTAAGGAGTTCTGATACGCAGTATTTT. The full variable domain, in which reference TRBV7-6 and TRBJ2-3 provide the parts outside the CDR3, is GAGVSQSPRYKVTKRGQDVALRCDPISGHVSLYWYRQALGQGPEFLTYFNYEAQQDKSGLPNDRFSAERPEGSISTLTIQRTEQRDSAMYRCASSLRSSDTQYFGPGTRLTVL.

This chain links TRBV19 with TRBJ2-7; 9 bases line up with TRBD1. After removal of 3 bases from V and 7 bases from J, the junction contained 10 bases not matched to a gene. This CDR3 has 15 amino acids. Germline V lookup: CDR1 LNHDA, CDR2 SQIVND (reference sequence). The DNA for the CDR3 is TGTGCCAGTAGTATTACCCCACAGGGGGCAAGGGAGCAGTACTTC. Translating gives CASSITPQGAREQYF.

By sample fraction, this clonotype is medium-sized. The V call is TRBV24-1, the J call TRBJ1-5; 11 bases fit TRBD1. Germline V gene lookup returns CDR1 KGHDR and CDR2 SFDVKD. This CDR3 spans 17 amino acids. V lost 8 bases and J lost 0; bases outside the gene matches: 8. The CDR3 reads CATMDRGRKYSNQPQHF. In DNA, the CDR3 is TGTGCCACCATGGACAGGGGGCGGAAGTATAGCAATCAGCCCCAGCATTTT.

The chain carries TRBV19 and TRBJ2-7; a possible D gene is TRBD1 (6 bases). V dropped 5 bases and J dropped 3 bases, with 14 bases sitting between them. The CDR3 runs 14 residues. The germline gives CDR1 LNHDA, CDR2 SQIVND (reference sequence). The CDR3 DNA is TGTGCCAGTAGTTCACAGGGTACTGTCTACGAGCAGTACTTC. It specifies CASSSQGTVYEQYF.

This chain joins TRBV6-5 and TRBJ2-7; 7 bases map to TRBD2. This CDR3 comprises 16 residues. The J segment lost 1 base and the V segment lost 0 bases, leaving 6 bases of the junction unmatched. Germline loops: CDR1 MNHEY, CDR2 SVGAGI. The CDR3 loop is CASSYSPGGRSYEQYF. DNA for the CDR3: TGTGCCAGCAGTTACTCCCCGGGGGGACGATCCTACGAGCAGTACTTC.

The chain couples TRBV19 to TRBJ1-3; TRBD1 might be the D (5 bases). Germline V gene data show CDR1 as LNHDA and CDR2 as SQIVND (reference sequence). Trimming removed 2 bases from V and 2 bases from J, with 10 bases in between. CDR3 length: 15 residues. CDR3 residues: CASSIQGDPGNTIYF. The CDR3 DNA reads TGTGCCAGTAGTATACAGGGCGACCCTGGAAACACCATATATTTT.

This clonotype came up a few times. This sequence joins TRBV11-2 and TRBJ2-5, with 9 bases identical to TRBD2. V lost 1 base, J lost 1 base, and 7 bases stayed unmatched. The CDR3 spans 17 residues. CDR1 and CDR2 from the germline V gene are SGHAT and FQNNGV. CDR3 amino acids: CASSLAGSGGSQETQYF. The CDR3 region has the DNA TGTGCCAGCAGCTTAGCGGGGAGCGGGGGGTCCCAAGAGACCCAGTACTTC.

This clonotype was found a few times. J is TRBJ2-3 and V is TRBV12-3 or TRBV12-4; the D gene is possibly TRBD1 (6 bases). The CDR3 runs to 12 residues. V shed 7 bases and J shed 5 bases, with 10 bases lying between them. The CDR3 DNA sequence: TGTGCCAGCACCCCACAGGGAGATACGCAGTATTTT. The encoded protein is CASTPQGDTQYF.

This clonotype is categorized as medium-sized. The J gene is TRBJ1-5, the V gene TRBV6-1; D gene unclear. There are 14 residues in the CDR3. CDR1 and CDR2 (germline): MNHNS, SASEGT. Between the trimmed V and J ends, which lost 3 bases and 0 bases, there was a span of 6 bases. CDR3 sequence: CASSDTNSNQPQHF. CDR3 nucleotides: TGTGCCAGCAGTGACACAAATAGCAATCAGCCCCAGCATTTT.

The genes are TRBV5-6 and TRBJ1-1; no clear D gene. Germline lookup yields CDR1 SGHDT and CDR2 YYEEEE. Trimming shortened V by 4 bases and J by 1 base, and 14 bases separated the two germline ends. The CDR3 loop spans 15 amino acids. In nucleotides, the CDR3 is TGTGCCAGCAGCCCCCTTAAGGAACCGAACACTGAAGCTTTCTTT. This codes for CASSPLKEPNTEAFF.

This clonotype turned up a few times. The rearrangement joins TRBV6-2 or TRBV6-3 to TRBJ2-7, with TRBD1 identical over 9 bases. From germline, CDR1 is MNHEY and CDR2 SVGEGT. V was clipped by 0 bases and J by 2 bases; unmatched bases: 8. The CDR3 spans 17 residues. CDR3 coding DNA: TGTGCCAGCAGTTACTCAAACAGGGGGCCTACCCCCTACGAGCAGTACTTC. It specifies CASSYSNRGPTPYEQYF.